The 30 T cell receptor beta chains below come from one sample, sequenced in a study of early T cells in non-severe SARS-CoV-2 infection (TCRdb year 2021). Library generation was performed with 5' RACE. The sequencer listed for this sample is NextSeq 500. TCRdb reprocessed the public reads (quality trimming at Q25 with fastp, clone calling with MiXCR) and kept in-frame beta chains. Under each unique CDR3 protein, matching rows form one entry showing the most common genes and DNA. This sample gives more than 65,000 distinct CDR3 sequences in total; approximately 4.6% of them show up just once. The ten largest account for roughly 3.6% of the sample. The sequences come from whole blood, collected at baseline. All receptors derive from an adult who was a healthcare worker with PCR-confirmed SARS-CoV-2 infection or an uninfected control (not recorded which). The donor label of this sample is uncertain.

This clonotype has at least ten counts. This chain connects TRBV7-2 to TRBJ2-5; 7 bases match TRBD2. J gave up 1 base and V 4 bases, and 3 bases lay outside the gene matches. The CDR3 is 14 residues long. Looked up from germline, CDR1 is SGHTA and CDR2 is FQGNSA. DNA of the CDR3: TGTGCCAGCAGCTCTACTAGCGCCCAAGAGACCCAGTACTTC. As protein: CASSSTSAQETQYF. The variable domain in full, with the rest retrieved from reference TRBV7-2 and TRBJ2-5, is GAGVSQSPSNKVTEKGKDVELRCDPISGHTALYWYRQSLGQGLEFLIYFQGNSAPDKSGLPSDRFSAERTGGSVSTLTIQRTQQEDSAVYLCASSSTSAQETQYFGPGTRLLVL.

This clonotype came up a few times. The rearrangement links TRBV6-1 to TRBJ2-7, with 13 bases lining up with TRBD2. Germline V gene data show CDR1 as MNHNS and CDR2 as SASEGT. Trimming at V came to 6 bases and at J to 0 bases, leaving 8 bases not matched to a gene. This CDR3 region has 17 residues. The CDR3 protein is CASSKGTSGANSYEQYF. DNA for the CDR3: TGTGCCAGCAGCAAAGGGACTAGCGGGGCCAACTCCTACGAGCAGTACTTC.

V and J are TRBV7-9 and TRBJ1-1; D might be TRBD1 (5 bases). Trimming took 1 base from V and 8 from J, leaving 14 bases between them. The V gene's germline CDR1 is SEHNR and CDR2 FQNEAQ (reference sequence). The CDR3 consists of 14 residues. The CDR3 sequence is CASSLEIGGFEAFF. The DNA for the CDR3 is TGTGCCAGCAGCTTAGAAATTGGGGGTTTCGAAGCTTTCTTT.

This clonotype was found many times. This chain connects TRBV24-1 to TRBJ1-1; TRBD1 might be the D (5 bases). Trimming left V 7 bases short and J 2 bases short, with 7 bases between. CDR1 and CDR2 (germline): KGHDR, SFDVKD. This CDR3 is built from 12 residues. The CDR3 bases are TGTGCCACCAGGGACACCAACACTGAAGCTTTCTTT. Translated: CATRDTNTEAFF.

In the case of this clonotype: A single base separates this from a much larger clone, so it may be a read error. The chain combines TRBV27 with TRBJ2-6; D is ambiguous. V shed 5 bases and J shed 0 bases, with 5 bases lying between them. In germline, CDR1 is MNHEY, CDR2 SMNVEV (reference sequence). This CDR3 region has 14 residues. The CDR3 DNA is TGTGCCAGCAGTCCCTCCTCTGGGGCCAACGTCCTGACTTTC. Amino acids: CASSPSSGANVLTF.

This clonotype was observed at least ten times. The chain has TRBV5-4 and TRBJ2-3; TRBD1 aligns across 8 bases. CDR1 is SGHNT, CDR2 YYREEE, per germline (reference sequence). The CDR3 contains 14 residues. The V gene end was trimmed by 2 bases and the J gene end by 6 bases; junction bases not matched to a gene: 5. The CDR3 loop reads CASSFLQGADTQYF. The CDR3 region has the DNA TGTGCCAGCAGCTTTTTGCAGGGGGCTGATACGCAGTATTTT.

This clonotype was seen more than once but under ten times. The chain uses TRBV6-1 and TRBJ1-5; D call uncertain. This CDR3 contains 17 residues. V lost 0 bases, J lost 0 bases, and 12 bases lay in between. From germline, CDR1 is MNHNS and CDR2 SASEGT. CDR3: CASSEAQHTYSNQPQHF. In DNA, the CDR3 is TGTGCCAGCAGTGAAGCGCAGCATACTTATAGCAATCAGCCCCAGCATTTT.

This clonotype was seen repeatedly, ten times or more. The chain combines TRBV10-3 with TRBJ1-5; 9 bases fit TRBD1. The V segment lost 1 base and the J segment 5 bases; nucleotides outside the gene matches: 3. The CDR3 consists of 15 residues. The V gene's germline CDR1 is ENHRY and CDR2 SYGVKD. CDR3 in DNA: TGTGCCATCAGTGAGTACAGGGGGCGAGATCAGCCCCAGCATTTT. It codes for CAISEYRGRDQPQHF.

This clonotype was seen ten or more times. The CDR3 coding sequence is TGTGCCAGTAGTATCGCTTCCACGGCCAAAAACATTCAGTACTTC. This codes for CASSIASTAKNIQYF. The chain joins TRBV19 to TRBJ2-4; no reliable D call. The germline V gene has CDR1 LNHDA and CDR2 SQIVND (reference sequence). V lost 3 bases and J 1 base, leaving 10 bases between the germline ends. CDR3 size: 15 residues.

This clonotype was seen repeatedly, ten times or more. Written as DNA, the CDR3 is TGTGCCAGCAGCTTAGCCCCCACCGGTAGGATTTCACCCCTCCACTTT. Protein: CASSLAPTGRISPLHF. This chain links TRBV7-9 with TRBJ1-6; D gene ambiguous. The CDR3 is 16 amino acids. V was shortened by 0 bases and J by 9 bases, with 15 bases between the two germline ends. Germline-derived CDR1 and CDR2 are SEHNR and FQNEAQ (reference sequence).

This clonotype was observed a handful of times. The DNA for the CDR3 is TGTGCCAGCAGTTTTTCGGGGTCTTCGGAGACCCAGTACTTC. Translating gives CASSFSGSSETQYF. The rearrangement links TRBV28 to TRBJ2-5; TRBD2 is a possible D gene (5 bases). V lost 3 bases to trimming and J lost 5 bases, with 13 bases between them. The CDR3 has 14 amino acids. CDR1 and CDR2 (germline): MDHEN, SYDVKM.

A few counts support this clonotype. The chain uses TRBV5-4 and TRBJ2-1; 11 bases agree with TRBD2. The CDR3 runs 16 residues. V dropped 4 bases and J dropped 4; count of bases not matched to a gene: 7. Germline CDR1 is SGHNT and CDR2 is YYREEE (reference sequence). In DNA form, the CDR3 reads TGTGCCAGCAGCAAAGAACTAGCGGGGGCGTACAATGAGCAGTTCTTC. It translates to CASSKELAGAYNEQFF.

There are many counts of this clonotype. The chain combines TRBV20-1 with TRBJ1-5; TRBD1 agrees at 9 bases. The CDR3 covers 15 residues. V lost 5 bases, J lost 12 bases, and 17 bases stayed unmatched. Germline V gives CDR1 DFQATT, CDR2 SNEGSKA (reference sequence). The CDR3: CSAWAPGQGIKLQHF. CDR3 coding DNA: TGCAGTGCTTGGGCGCCGGGACAGGGAATCAAACTCCAGCATTTT.

This clonotype was counted at least ten times. The chain is built from TRBV29-1 and TRBJ2-1, with 7 bases aligning to TRBD2. With V trimmed by 6 bases and J by 6 bases, 8 bases remained unmatched. The CDR3 runs 13 residues. The germline V gene has CDR1 SQVTM and CDR2 ANQGSEA. CDR3 sequence reads: CSVGSSGGNEQFF. CDR3 DNA: TGCAGCGTCGGGTCTTCGGGGGGCAATGAGCAGTTCTTC.

In the case of this clonotype: Being one base from a much bigger clone, this may be a read error. The chain is built from TRBV7-9 and TRBJ1-2, with TRBD1 matching 7 bases. CDR3 length: 14 amino acids. In germline, CDR1 is SEHNR, CDR2 FQNEAQ (reference sequence). V shed 4 bases and J 2 bases; nucleotides not matched to a gene: 4. The CDR3 is CASSSGQLNYGYTF. CDR3 nucleotide sequence: TGTGCCAGCAGCTCGGGACAGCTAAACTATGGCTACACCTTC.

The genes are TRBV5-1 and TRBJ2-3; 9 bases are shared with TRBD1. The CDR3 extends over 15 amino acids. Germline trimming cut 2 bases from V and 4 bases from J; bases unmatched to any gene: 5. Germline V lookup: CDR1 SGHRS, CDR2 YFSETQ. CDR3 in amino acids: CASSLPGQGADTQYF. In nucleotides, the CDR3 is TGCGCCAGCAGCTTACCGGGACAGGGTGCAGATACGCAGTATTTT.

The sample holds many counts of this clonotype. The chain carries TRBV7-8 and TRBJ2-3, with 9 bases fitting TRBD2. This CDR3 is 16 amino acids long. The germline CDR1 and CDR2 sequences are SGHVS and FQNEAQ. Trimming cost V 3 bases and J 2 bases; bases outside gene matches: 6. As DNA, the CDR3 is TGTGCCAGCAGCTTTAATCTAGCGGGGAACACAGATACGCAGTATTTT. It is translated as CASSFNLAGNTDTQYF.

There are many counts of this clonotype. The V call is TRBV11-2, the J call TRBJ2-7; weak D call: TRBD2 (6 bases). The CDR3 contains 16 residues. V was pared by 5 bases and J by 1 base, with 18 bases between. Germline-derived CDR1 and CDR2 are SGHAT and FQNNGV. The CDR3 coding sequence is TGTGCCAGCAGCCCCATCCGCAGGGCGGGATCCTACGAGCAGTACTTC. This encodes CASSPIRRAGSYEQYF. Based on the CDR3 plus reference TRBV11-2 and TRBJ2-7, the full variable domain is EAGVAQSPRYKIIEKRQSVAFWCNPISGHATLYWYQQILGQGPKLLIQFQNNGVVDDSQLPKDRFSAERLKGVDSTLKIQPAKLEDSAVYLCASSPIRRAGSYEQYFGPGTRLTVT.

This clonotype was observed a handful of times. The V gene is TRBV19, the J gene TRBJ1-5, with D unresolved. CDR1 and CDR2 (germline): LNHDA, SQIVND (reference sequence). There are 14 residues in the CDR3. V lost 1 base and J lost 5, with 9 bases in between. The CDR3 DNA follows: TGTGCCAGTAGTATAGGCGGGGTTGATCAGCCCCAGCATTTT. It codes for CASSIGGVDQPQHF.

This clonotype has at least ten counts. V and J are TRBV18 and TRBJ2-7; D not resolved. Per the germline V gene, CDR1 is KGHSH and CDR2 is LQKENI. V was clipped by 2 bases and J by 3 bases, with 14 bases between them. The CDR3 covers 15 residues. CDR3 residues: CASSPNSGVGYEQYF. The CDR3 region has the DNA TGTGCCAGCTCACCAAATTCAGGAGTGGGCTACGAGCAGTACTTC.

CDR3 in DNA: TGTGCCAGCAGTCACCCGGGACAGGGGTTGAATCAGCCCCAGCATTTT. This sequence encodes CASSHPGQGLNQPQHF. This sequence joins TRBV28 and TRBJ1-5; 10 bases fit TRBD1. CDR3 length: 16 amino acids. Germline V CDR1 and CDR2: MDHEN, SYDVKM. After removal of 5 bases from V and 4 bases from J, the junction contained 8 bases not matched to a gene.

This clonotype was seen at least ten times. The chain links TRBV6-2 or TRBV6-3 to TRBJ2-7; TRBD2 is a possible D gene (5 bases). CDR1 is MNHEY and CDR2 is SVGEGT in the germline V gene. CDR3 length: 14 amino acids. V lost 2 bases and J lost 0, with 8 bases in between. The CDR3 region is CASSYDAGSYEQYF. In DNA, the CDR3 is TGTGCCAGCAGTTACGACGCGGGCTCCTACGAGCAGTACTTC.

This clonotype was found a few times. The chain has TRBV2 and TRBJ2-2; D is perhaps TRBD1 (5 bases). The CDR3 covers 15 residues. V shed 7 bases and J shed 0 bases, with 12 bases lying between them. In germline, CDR1 is SNHLY, CDR2 FYNNEI. The CDR3 region is CASKVPGTNTGELFF. Here the CDR3 DNA reads TGTGCCAGCAAAGTGCCAGGGACGAACACCGGGGAGCTGTTTTTT. Based on the CDR3 plus reference TRBV2 and TRBJ2-2, the full variable domain is EPEVTQTPSHQVTQMGQEVILRCVPISNHLYFYWYRQILGQKVEFLVSFYNNEISEKSEIFDDQFSVERPDGSNFTLKIRSTKLEDSAMYFCASKVPGTNTGELFFGEGSRLTVL.

In its sample, this clonotype was seen a few times. The V call is TRBV9, the J call TRBJ1-5; 9 nucleotides agree with TRBD1. The germline gives CDR1 SGDLS, CDR2 YYNGEE. The V and J ends lost 4 bases and 6 bases, in that order; junction bases with no gene match: 5. This CDR3 comprises 14 residues. The CDR3 sequence: CASSPQGASQPQHF. For the CDR3, the DNA is TGTGCCAGCAGCCCACAGGGGGCTAGTCAGCCCCAGCATTTT. Together with reference TRBV9 and TRBJ1-5, the CDR3 gives the full variable domain: DSGVTQTPKHLITATGQRVTLRCSPRSGDLSVYWYQQSLDQGLQFLIQYYNGEERAKGNILERFSAQQFPDLHSELNLSSLELGDSALYFCASSPQGASQPQHFGDGTRLSIL.

At least ten counts were recorded for this clonotype. The genes are TRBV13 and TRBJ1-2; tentatively, D is TRBD1 (5 bases). This CDR3 spans 15 amino acids. Germline CDR1 and CDR2: PRHDT and FYEKMQ (reference sequence). The germline V and J ends were trimmed by 5 bases and 3 bases, with 16 bases remaining between them. In DNA form, the CDR3 reads TGTGCCAGCAGCCGTTCCGGGATGGGGGACTATGGCTACACCTTC. It codes for CASSRSGMGDYGYTF. Complete variable domain (other parts from reference TRBV13 and TRBJ1-2): AAGVIQSPRHLIKEKRETATLKCYPIPRHDTVYWYQQGPGQDPQFLISFYEKMQSDKGSIPDRFSAQQFSDYHSELNMSSLELGDSALYFCASSRSGMGDYGYTFGSGTRLTVV.

The rearrangement joins TRBV11-2 to TRBJ2-6; possible D gene TRBD2, 6 bases. This CDR3 contains 15 residues. Germline V gene lookup returns CDR1 SGHAT and CDR2 FQNNGV. Trimming pared 5 bases from V and 4 bases from J, leaving 12 bases between. Written as DNA, the CDR3 is TGTGCCAGCAGCCCGGGACTTTTGGGGGCCAACGTCCTGACTTTC. Encoded protein: CASSPGLLGANVLTF.

This clonotype was detected many times. This sequence joins TRBV9 and TRBJ1-1; D not certain. CDR3 size: 18 residues. Trimming left V 4 bases short and J 1 base short, with 23 bases between. The V gene's germline CDR1 is SGDLS and CDR2 YYNGEE. The CDR3 region is CASSFRSGFLRQNTEAFF. Here the CDR3 DNA reads TGTGCCAGCAGCTTCCGTAGTGGGTTTCTTCGACAGAACACTGAAGCTTTCTTT.

The table lists this clonotype with a few counts. The chain joins TRBV28 to TRBJ1-2; D gene unclear. Trimming stripped 3 bases from V and 8 bases from J, with 19 bases between. Per the germline V gene, CDR1 is MDHEN and CDR2 is SYDVKM. This CDR3 comprises 15 residues. The CDR3 loop reads CASSLSGALLTGYTF. CDR3 bases: TGTGCCAGCAGTTTGTCAGGAGCTCTTCTTACCGGCTACACCTTC.

V is TRBV4-1 and J is TRBJ1-4; D remains unclear. There are 16 residues in the CDR3. Trimming took 0 bases from V and 5 from J, leaving 13 bases between them. Germline assignment: CDR1 MGHRA and CDR2 YSYEKL. As DNA, the CDR3 is TGCGCCAGCAGCCAAGAGGTTTCACAGTCGAATGAAAAACTGTTTTTT. Translated, it gives CASSQEVSQSNEKLFF.

The V gene is TRBV7-2, the J gene TRBJ1-2; D is possibly TRBD1 (6 bases). The CDR3 contains 15 residues. CDR1 is SGHTA and CDR2 is FQGNSA in the germline V gene. V shed 4 bases and J shed 2 bases, with 14 bases lying between them. DNA for the CDR3: TGTGCCAGCAGCTCAACACCTCAGGGGAACTATGGCTACACCTTC. It is translated as CASSSTPQGNYGYTF.